This T cell receptor beta chain emerged from a study of OX40 agonist ivuxolimab in advanced cancers. Across the whole study: Patients received the agonistic anti-OX40 (CD134) antibody ivuxolimab. Partial responses were achieved by three patients: one hepatocellular carcinoma, two cutaneous melanoma.

General study points: Near-lowest levels of clonal expansion characterized partial responders at 0.1-3.0 mg/kg. The study did not work out the antigen specificity of the expanded peripheral T cells.

Repertoires were generated with immunoSEQ multiplex PCR, while TCRdb's copy carries only in-frame clones and drops some. The sample has 60,000 or so clones; 88% are singletons. Points on this clone: Its antigen is unknown.

Between the trimmed V and J ends, which lost 9 bases and 3 bases, there was a span of 12 bases. Germline CDR1 and CDR2: MGHDK and SYGVNS. CDR3 size: 12 residues. The TCR was taken from an adult with an advanced solid tumor such as melanoma, head and neck, liver or kidney cancer. The sequencing here drew on CD4+ or CD8+ T cells sorted from blood, taken in a trial of the OX40 agonist ivuxolimab. The chain is built from TRBV25-1 and TRBJ2-7, with D possibly TRBD2 on 5 matching bases. The CDR3 region is CASSRTVYEQYF. The CDR3, as DNA: TGTGCCAGTAGTAGGACTGTCTACGAGCAGTACTTC.